This is a list of T cell receptor beta chains from one sample in a study of beta chain features in type 1 diabetes. Here immunoSEQ multiplex PCR was the method, and the copy in TCRdb shows in-frame clones only, minus some. The table shows 250,000 to 350,000 clones, with 11% occurring only once. Sequencing was performed on naive CD4+ T cells from blood. The origin of the receptors is a woman aged 25 to 39 in good health. Both conserved end residues are part of each CDR3. D genes are given only for firm matches. Where a row states a size, it is once, few, many or the class of an expanded clone; other rows omit it.

CDR3aa,CDR3nt,d_gene,abundance,v_gene,j_gene
CASRDGQPQHF,TGTGCCAGCAGAGACGGGCAGCCCCAGCATTTT,.,few,TRBV6-1,TRBJ1-5
CASSRLAGTDTQYF,TGTGCCAGCAGCAGACTAGCAGGCACAGATACGCAGTATTTT,TRBD2,few,TRBV28,TRBJ2-3
CASSLGSGSYYEQYF,TGTGCTAGCAGCTTAGGGTCGGGGTCCTACTACGAGCAGTACTTC,.,.,TRBV7-7,TRBJ2-7
CASSLWGAQNIQYF,TGTGCCAGCAGCCTCTGGGGAGCCCAAAACATTCAGTACTTC,.,once,TRBV11-2,TRBJ2-4
CASSLADGNRYEQYF,TGTGCCAGCAGCTTAGCTGACGGGAATAGATACGAGCAGTACTTC,.,.,TRBV11-1,TRBJ2-7
CASSFLFGSTDTQYF,TGTGCCAGCAGTTTTCTCTTCGGTTCCACAGATACGCAGTATTTT,.,.,TRBV28,TRBJ2-3
CASSETGAKNIQYF,TGTGCCAGCAGTGAAACGGGAGCCAAAAACATTCAGTACTTC,.,.,TRBV2,TRBJ2-4
CASRQGMGNTEAFF,TGTGCCAGCCGCCAGGGGATGGGGAACACTGAAGCTTTCTTT,.,few,TRBV2,TRBJ1-1
CASSPIEGIYYGYTF,TGTGCCAGCTCACCGATTGAGGGAATCTACTATGGCTACACCTTC,.,.,TRBV18,TRBJ1-2
CASSKAPRSGRDTGELFF,TGTGCCAGTAGTAAAGCTCCGAGGTCAGGGCGAGACACCGGGGAGCTGTTTTTT,.,few,TRBV19,TRBJ2-2
CASSLFTGSWANVLTF,TGTGCCAGCAGCTTATTTACAGGGAGCTGGGCCAACGTCCTGACTTTC,.,many,TRBV5-6,TRBJ2-6
CASSVTAGRTDTQYF,TGTGCCAGCAGCGTAACAGCGGGCCGCACAGATACGCAGTATTTT,.,.,TRBV9,TRBJ2-3
CASSAQGSNQPQHF,TGTGCCAGCAGTGCCCAGGGATCCAATCAGCCCCAGCATTTT,.,.,TRBV28,TRBJ1-5
CASRPDSSSYEQYF,TGCGCCAGCAGACCCGACAGTTCCTCCTACGAGCAGTACTTC,.,.,TRBV5-1,TRBJ2-7
CASSPTLLQGAFYGYTF,TGTGCCAGCAGCCCTACCCTCTTACAGGGGGCGTTCTATGGCTACACCTTC,TRBD1,few,TRBV7-3,TRBJ1-2
CAWSGTSGRAGELFF,TGTGCCTGGAGTGGTACTAGCGGGAGGGCCGGGGAGCTGTTTTTT,TRBD2,.,TRBV30,TRBJ2-2
CASSLTGGGDTQYF,TGTGCCAGCAGCTTAACGGGAGGAGGAGATACGCAGTATTTT,.,.,TRBV7-3,TRBJ2-3
CASSQGGQPNTEAFF,TGTGCCAGCAGCCAGGGGGGACAGCCGAACACTGAAGCTTTCTTT,TRBD1,.,TRBV4-2,TRBJ1-1
CASSQEGLRPEKLFF,TGTGCCAGCAGCCAAGAGGGACTTCGACCTGAAAAACTGTTTTTT,.,few,TRBV14,TRBJ1-4
CASSLGRGVSSYNEQFF,TGTGCCAGCAGCTTGGGGCGCGGAGTAAGCTCCTACAATGAGCAGTTCTTC,.,.,TRBV5-4,TRBJ2-1
CASSPRLAGEDRQAETQYF,TGCGCCAGCAGCCCACGACTAGCGGGAGAGGATCGGCAAGCAGAGACCCAGTACTTC,TRBD2,.,TRBV4-3,TRBJ2-5
CSAIAGGPQYF,TGCAGTGCCATAGCGGGAGGGCCACAGTATTTT,TRBD2,few,TRBV20-1,TRBJ2-3
CASSGALGAGGNEQFF,TGTGCCAGCAGCGGAGCTCTGGGAGCGGGAGGTAATGAGCAGTTCTTC,TRBD2,.,TRBV9,TRBJ2-1
CASSWEGLNVYEQYF,TGCGCCAGCAGCTGGGAAGGACTAAATGTCTACGAGCAGTACTTC,.,.,TRBV5-1,TRBJ2-7
CASSRESSYNEQFF,TGTGCCAGTAGTAGGGAGAGCTCCTACAATGAGCAGTTCTTC,.,few,TRBV19,TRBJ2-1
CASSQFNEQFF,TGTGCCAGCTCCCAATTTAATGAGCAGTTCTTC,.,few,TRBV7-2,TRBJ2-1
CASSPPTGLNTEAFF,TGTGCCAGCAGCCCACCGACAGGCCTTAACACTGAAGCTTTCTTT,.,few,TRBV11-2,TRBJ1-1
CASSGDRPNTEAFF,TGTGCCAGCAGCGGGGACAGGCCGAACACTGAAGCTTTCTTT,TRBD1,few,TRBV2,TRBJ1-1
CASSTGRDSNAIQYF,TGTGCCAGTAGTACCGGCCGGGACAGTAACGCCATTCAGTACTTC,TRBD1,few,TRBV19,TRBJ2-4
CASSSTTSTDTQYF,TGCGCCAGCAGCTCAACTACTAGCACAGATACGCAGTATTTT,.,.,TRBV5-1,TRBJ2-3
CASSEGLISGATDTQYF,TGTGCCAGCAGTGAAGGGTTAATTAGCGGGGCCACAGATACGCAGTATTTT,TRBD2,.,TRBV25-1,TRBJ2-3
CASSRWTSGKYNEQFF,TGTGCCAGCAGCCGCTGGACTAGCGGGAAGTACAATGAGCAGTTCTTC,TRBD2,few,TRBV2,TRBJ2-1
CASSGAGTGSYEQYF,TGTGCCAGCAGCGGGGCCGGGACAGGGTCTTACGAGCAGTACTTC,TRBD1,.,TRBV5-4,TRBJ2-7
CASSVTGSGTEAFF,TGTGCCAGCAGTGTGACAGGGTCGGGCACTGAAGCTTTCTTT,TRBD1,.,TRBV6-1,TRBJ1-1
CASSSYTDTQYF,TGTGCCAGCAGCTCGTACACAGATACGCAGTATTTT,.,.,TRBV7-3,TRBJ2-3
CASSVGTNYEQYF,TGTGCCAGCAGCGTAGGGACAAATTACGAGCAGTACTTC,.,few,TRBV9,TRBJ2-7